The rows below give T cell receptor beta chains drawn from one sample of a study of T cells in Graves' hyperthyroidism and ophthalmopathy. Each CDR3 protein gets one entry after TCRdb re-called the multiplex PCR reads with MiXCR. The sample yields roughly 180,000 distinct CDR3 sequences, about 18% seen once. The sequencing sample was made of blood. The receptors here all came from a woman aged 45 to 65 with Graves' hyperthyroidism. Each CDR3 is given with its conserved first and last residue. Fields, in order: J gene, clone size, D gene, V gene, CDR3 protein, CDR3 DNA. The D gene is left open where the match is weak. Only part of the rows carry a size: once, few, many, or a class if the clone is expanded.

TRBJ2-2	many	.	TRBV28	CASRRQPNTGELFF	TGTGCCAGCCGGAGGCAACCGAACACCGGGGAGCTGTTTTTT
TRBJ2-3	many	.	TRBV6-4	CASSDSTETDTQYF	TGTGCCAGCAGTGACTCGACAGAAACAGATACGCAGTATTTT
TRBJ1-4	.	TRBD1	TRBV27	CASSPGTGGEKLVF	TGTGCCAGCAGTCCCGGGACAGGGGGCGAAAAACTGGTTTTT
TRBJ2-7	many	.	TRBV20-1	CSARDPAQSTYEQYF	TGCAGTGCTAGAGATCCCGCGCAGAGTACCTACGAGCAGTACTTC
TRBJ2-7	many	.	TRBV7-9	CASTNSRRAYEQYF	TGTGCCAGCACCAATAGTCGGAGGGCCTACGAGCAGTACTTC
TRBJ2-7	many	.	TRBV28	CASSLRKAGHEQYF	TGTGCCAGCAGTTTACGAAAAGCGGGCCACGAGCAGTACTTC
TRBJ1-6	many	.	TRBV7-9	CASSLVGGVSPLHF	TGTGCCAGCAGCTTAGTGGGGGGCGTTTCACCCCTCCACTTT
TRBJ1-6	few	TRBD1	TRBV6-2/TRBV6-3	CASRKQGQGLHF	TGTGCCAGCAGAAAACAGGGGCAAGGTCTCCACTTT
TRBJ1-1	few	.	TRBV3-1	CASSQEPPNTEAFF	TGTGCCAGCAGCCAAGAGCCACCTAACACTGAAGCTTTCTTT
TRBJ1-2	many	.	TRBV20-1	CSASRRPNGYTF	TGCAGTGCTAGCCGGCGACCAAATGGCTACACCTTC
TRBJ1-4	many	TRBD1	TRBV6-1	CATVGQGRVNEKLFF	TGTGCCACCGTTGGACAGGGGAGGGTTAATGAAAAACTGTTTTTT
TRBJ2-5	many	.	TRBV20-1	CSARSVVSASQETQYF	TGCAGTGCTAGATCAGTCGTGTCGGCTAGCCAAGAGACCCAGTACTTC
TRBJ2-2	many	.	TRBV6-2/TRBV6-3	CASSYVVAGRTGELFF	TGTGCCAGCAGTTACGTAGTGGCGGGGCGTACCGGGGAGCTGTTTTTT
TRBJ1-1	many	.	TRBV20-1	CSATLGGPSTEAFF	TGCAGTGCTACCTTGGGGGGGCCGAGCACTGAAGCTTTCTTT
TRBJ1-1	few	.	TRBV12-3/TRBV12-4	CASSLHRANTEAFF	TGTGCCAGCAGTTTACACAGGGCGAACACTGAAGCTTTCTTT
TRBJ2-3	many	.	TRBV27	CASSFGVRQDTQYF	TGTGCCAGCAGTTTTGGGGTTAGACAAGATACGCAGTATTTT
TRBJ2-1	.	TRBD2	TRBV2	CASHLREADEQFF	TGTGCCTCCCACCTCCGGGAGGCAGATGAGCAGTTCTTC
TRBJ2-1	many	.	TRBV11-2	CASSLALGGRSYNEQFF	TGTGCCAGCAGCTTAGCCTTGGGGGGCCGGTCCTACAATGAGCAGTTCTTC
TRBJ2-7	.	TRBD1	TRBV6-1	CASGHDRGYEQYF	TGTGCCAGTGGCCATGACAGGGGCTACGAGCAGTACTTC
TRBJ1-1	many	.	TRBV3-1	CASSQSAGNGAFF	TGTGCCAGCAGCCAATCTGCGGGTAACGGCGCTTTCTTT
TRBJ1-5	.	.	TRBV4-1	CASSQGGTGSQPQHF	TGCGCCAGCAGCCAAGGAGGGACCGGGAGTCAGCCCCAGCATTTT
TRBJ1-2	many	.	TRBV7-9	CASSFGQNGYTF	TGTGCCAGCAGCTTCGGGCAGAATGGCTACACCTTC
TRBJ2-5	many	.	TRBV4-1	CASSQVSKETQYF	TGCGCCAGCAGCCAAGTGTCGAAAGAGACCCAGTACTTC
TRBJ1-2	many	.	TRBV6-1	CASSVDRLTHYGYTF	TGTGCCAGCAGTGTGGACCGGCTTACCCACTATGGCTACACCTTC
TRBJ2-7	many	.	TRBV10-3	CATESPPGARQYF	TGTGCCACCGAGTCGCCTCCGGGGGCAAGGCAGTACTTC
TRBJ2-3	.	TRBD2	TRBV20-1	CSARDYPSGGDTDTQYF	TGCAGTGCTAGAGATTATCCTAGCGGGGGGGACACAGATACGCAGTATTTT
TRBJ1-2	many	TRBD1	TRBV19	CASSNGQGSVPSYTF	TGTGCCAGTAGTAATGGACAGGGGAGCGTGCCGAGCTACACCTTC
TRBJ1-2	many	.	TRBV6-1	CASSEVVWTNYGYTF	TGTGCCAGCAGTGAAGTTGTGTGGACTAACTATGGCTACACCTTC
TRBJ1-4	many	.	TRBV29-1	CSVEWDEKLFF	TGCAGCGTTGAGTGGGATGAAAAACTGTTTTTT
TRBJ2-1	many	.	TRBV24-1	CATSLQGYEQFF	TGTGCCACCAGTCTTCAGGGCTATGAGCAGTTCTTC
TRBJ2-2	many	TRBD1	TRBV7-2	CASSPDPRDRWGSGELFF	TGTGCCAGCAGCCCCGACCCCCGGGACAGATGGGGATCCGGGGAGCTGTTTTTT
TRBJ1-2	.	.	TRBV5-5	CASSLVEIGSDGYTF	TGTGCCAGCAGCTTGGTCGAGATTGGAAGCGATGGCTACACCTTC
TRBJ2-2	once	.	TRBV5-1	CASSLDSHTGELFF	TGCGCCAGCAGCTTGGACTCCCACACCGGGGAGCTGTTTTTT
TRBJ1-4	many	.	TRBV28	CASSSMTEGATNEKLFF	TGTGCCAGCAGTTCCATGACAGAGGGTGCAACTAATGAAAAACTGTTTTTT
TRBJ1-1	many	.	TRBV28	CASSLAGGLTTMNTEAFF	TGTGCCAGCAGTTTAGCGGGGGGCCTAACTACAATGAACACTGAAGCTTTCTTT
TRBJ2-4	many	TRBD1	TRBV6-1	CARGQGTNRGLLAKNIQYF	TGTGCCAGAGGACAGGGGACGAACCGCGGCTTACTAGCCAAAAACATTCAGTACTTC
TRBJ2-7	many	TRBD1	TRBV28	CATRQGSNYEQYF	TGTGCCACCCGACAGGGGAGCAACTACGAGCAGTACTTC
TRBJ1-1	many	.	TRBV15	CATSGINTEAFF	TGTGCCACCAGTGGGATCAACACTGAAGCTTTCTTT
TRBJ2-1	many	.	TRBV7-2	CASSLGGTTYNEQFF	TGTGCCAGCAGCTTGGGGGGAACGACCTACAATGAGCAGTTCTTC
TRBJ1-2	many	.	TRBV19	CASSGQGRSYTF	TGTGCCAGTAGTGGCCAGGGTAGGAGCTACACCTTC
TRBJ2-5	many	.	TRBV24-1	CATSQYGSQETQYF	TGTGCCACCAGCCAGTACGGGTCACAAGAGACCCAGTACTTC
TRBJ1-2	many	.	TRBV7-8	CASSLRANYGYTF	TGTGCCAGCAGTTTGAGGGCTAACTATGGCTACACCTTC
TRBJ2-7	many	.	TRBV20-1	CSARDLTTPPYEQYF	TGCAGTGCTAGAGATCTGACAACCCCCCCCTACGAGCAGTACTTC
TRBJ2-7	.	.	TRBV28	CASSLFATVTREQYF	TGTGCCAGCAGTTTATTCGCGACGGTAACGAGGGAGCAGTACTTC
TRBJ1-2	many	.	TRBV5-1	CASSLSAGAGGYTF	TGCGCCAGCAGCTTGTCAGCGGGGGCAGGTGGCTACACCTTC
TRBJ2-2	many	.	TRBV7-3	CASSPTNTGELFF	TGTGCCAGCAGCCCCACAAACACCGGGGAGCTGTTTTTT
TRBJ2-1	many	TRBD2	TRBV7-2	CASSLGAGGYNEQFF	TGTGCCAGCAGCTTAGGAGCGGGGGGGTACAATGAGCAGTTCTTC
TRBJ2-1	.	TRBD1	TRBV6-2/TRBV6-3	CASSYGGQGEFF	TGTGCCAGCAGTTATGGGGGACAGGGGGAGTTCTTC
TRBJ1-1	.	.	TRBV20-1	CSATRPNTEAFF	TGCAGTGCTACTCGGCCGAACACTGAAGCTTTCTTT
TRBJ1-2	many	.	TRBV6-5	CASSYQGPGGYTF	TGTGCCAGCAGTTACCAGGGTCCAGGGGGCTACACCTTC
TRBJ1-2	.	TRBD1	TRBV4-1	CASRLNPGTEIYGYTF	TGCGCCAGCAGATTAAACCCCGGGACAGAGATCTATGGCTACACCTTC
TRBJ1-1	.	TRBD1	TRBV7-6	CASSYTGVLGNTEAFF	TGCGCCAGCAGCTATACAGGGGTTTTAGGGAACACTGAAGCTTTCTTT
TRBJ1-5	many	TRBD1	TRBV20-1	CSAKTGQVNQPQHF	TGCAGTGCTAAGACGGGACAGGTCAATCAGCCCCAGCATTTT
TRBJ2-4	few	TRBD2	TRBV4-2	CASSQDVLSGGSRGNIQYF	TGTGCCAGCAGCCAAGACGTTCTTAGCGGGGGGTCAAGAGGGAACATTCAGTACTTC